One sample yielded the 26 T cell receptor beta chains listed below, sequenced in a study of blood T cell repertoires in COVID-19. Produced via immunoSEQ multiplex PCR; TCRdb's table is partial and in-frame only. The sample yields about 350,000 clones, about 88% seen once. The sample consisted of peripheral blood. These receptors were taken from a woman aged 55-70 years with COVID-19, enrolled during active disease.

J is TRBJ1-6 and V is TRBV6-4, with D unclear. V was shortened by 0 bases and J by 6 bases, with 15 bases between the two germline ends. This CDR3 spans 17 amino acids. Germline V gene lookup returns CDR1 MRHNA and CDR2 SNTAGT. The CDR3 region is CASSDSIREFFNSPLHF. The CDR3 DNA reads TGTGCCAGCAGTGACTCGATTCGAGAGTTCTTTAATTCACCCCTCCACTTT.

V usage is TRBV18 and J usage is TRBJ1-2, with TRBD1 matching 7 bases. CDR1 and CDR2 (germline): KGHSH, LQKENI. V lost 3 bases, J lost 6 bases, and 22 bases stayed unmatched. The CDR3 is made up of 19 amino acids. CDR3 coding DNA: TGTGCCAGCTCACCGAGCGGCGGTGTAGGGGGCTTAGGAGTCAATGGCTACACCTTC. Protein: CASSPSGGVGGLGVNGYTF. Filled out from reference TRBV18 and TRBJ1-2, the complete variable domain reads NAGVMQNPRHLVRRRGQEARLRCSPMKGHSHVYWYRQLPEEGLKFMVYLQKENIIDESGMPKERFSAEFPKEGPSILRIQQVVRGDSAAYFCASSPSGGVGGLGVNGYTFGSGTRLTVV.

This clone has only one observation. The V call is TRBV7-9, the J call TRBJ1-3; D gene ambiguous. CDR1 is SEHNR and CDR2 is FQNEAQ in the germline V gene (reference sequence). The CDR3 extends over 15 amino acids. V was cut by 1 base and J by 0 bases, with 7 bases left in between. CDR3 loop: CASSLDPVSGNTIYF. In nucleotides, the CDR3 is TGTGCCAGCAGCTTAGATCCTGTCTCTGGAAACACCATATATTTT.

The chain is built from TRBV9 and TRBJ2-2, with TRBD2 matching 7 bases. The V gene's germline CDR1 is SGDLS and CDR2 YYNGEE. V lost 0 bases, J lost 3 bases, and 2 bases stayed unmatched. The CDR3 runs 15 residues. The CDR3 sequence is CASSVASGYTGELFF. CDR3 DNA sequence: TGTGCCAGCAGCGTAGCTAGCGGCTACACCGGGGAGCTGTTTTTT.

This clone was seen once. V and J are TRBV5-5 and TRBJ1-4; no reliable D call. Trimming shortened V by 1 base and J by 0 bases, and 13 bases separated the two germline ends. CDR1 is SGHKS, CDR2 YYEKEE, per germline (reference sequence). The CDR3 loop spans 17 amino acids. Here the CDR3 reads CASSLLGTRATNEKLFF. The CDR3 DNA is TGTGCCAGCAGCTTGTTAGGAACGCGGGCAACTAATGAAAAACTGTTTTTT. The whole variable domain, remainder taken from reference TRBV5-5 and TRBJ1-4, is DAGVTQSPTHLIKTRGQQVTLRCSPISGHKSVSWYQQVLGQGPQFIFQYYEKEERGRGNFPDRFSARQFPNYSSELNVNALLLGDSALYLCASSLLGTRATNEKLFFGSGTQLSVL.

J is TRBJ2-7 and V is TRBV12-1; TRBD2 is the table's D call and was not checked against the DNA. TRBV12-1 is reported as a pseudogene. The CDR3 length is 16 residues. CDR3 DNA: TGTGCCAGCAGCGCCGTCGAACGCTTACCCTTTCGGGAGCAGTACTTC. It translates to CASSAVERLPFREQYF.

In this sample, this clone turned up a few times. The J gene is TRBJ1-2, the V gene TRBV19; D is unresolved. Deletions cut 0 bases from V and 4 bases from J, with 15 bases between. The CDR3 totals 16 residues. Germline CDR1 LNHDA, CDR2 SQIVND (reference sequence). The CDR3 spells CASSIDLLATSYGYTF. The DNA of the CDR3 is TGTGCCAGTAGTATAGACCTACTAGCAACCTCCTATGGCTACACCTTC.

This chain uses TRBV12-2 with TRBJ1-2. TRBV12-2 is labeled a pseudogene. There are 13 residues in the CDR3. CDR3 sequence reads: CASRLVAGPGYTF. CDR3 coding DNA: TGTGCAAGTCGCTTAGTCGCGGGCCCTGGCTACACCTTC.

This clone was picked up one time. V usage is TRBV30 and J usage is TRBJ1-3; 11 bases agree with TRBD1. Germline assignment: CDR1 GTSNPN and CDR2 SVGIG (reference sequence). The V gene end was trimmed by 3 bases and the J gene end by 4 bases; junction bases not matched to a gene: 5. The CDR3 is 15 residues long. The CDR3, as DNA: TGTGCCTGGAGCCGGACAGGGGGCTTCGGAAACACCATATATTTT. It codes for CAWSRTGGFGNTIYF.

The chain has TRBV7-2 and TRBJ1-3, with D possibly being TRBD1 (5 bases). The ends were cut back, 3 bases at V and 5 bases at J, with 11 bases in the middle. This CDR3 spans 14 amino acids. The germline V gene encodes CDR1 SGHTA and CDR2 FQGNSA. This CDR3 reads CASSFMQGRNTIYF. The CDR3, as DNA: TGTGCCAGCAGCTTTATGCAGGGTCGAAACACCATATATTTT.

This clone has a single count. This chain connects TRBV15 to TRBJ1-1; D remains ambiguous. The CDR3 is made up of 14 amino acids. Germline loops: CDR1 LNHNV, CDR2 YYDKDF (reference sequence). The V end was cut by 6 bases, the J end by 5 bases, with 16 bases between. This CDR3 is CATSSQSWETEAFF. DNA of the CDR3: TGTGCCACCAGTTCCCAGTCTTGGGAGACTGAAGCTTTCTTT.

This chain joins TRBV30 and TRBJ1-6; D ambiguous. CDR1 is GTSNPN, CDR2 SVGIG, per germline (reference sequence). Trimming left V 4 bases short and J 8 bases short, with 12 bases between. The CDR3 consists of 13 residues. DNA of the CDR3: TGTGCCTGGAAGCCCCGCCGCGATTCACCCCTCCACTTT. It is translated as CAWKPRRDSPLHF.

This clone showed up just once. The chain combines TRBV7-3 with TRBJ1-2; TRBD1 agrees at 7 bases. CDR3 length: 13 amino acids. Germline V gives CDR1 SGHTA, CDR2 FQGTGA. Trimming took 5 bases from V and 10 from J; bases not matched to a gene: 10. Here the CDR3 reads CASSANRGAAYTF. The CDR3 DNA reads TGTGCCAGCAGCGCAAACAGGGGCGCAGCCTACACCTTC.

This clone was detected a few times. CDR3 in amino acids: CASSEQGATGELFF. DNA of the CDR3: TGTGCCAGCAGTGAACAGGGGGCGACCGGGGAGCTGTTTTTT. This sequence joins TRBV6-4 and TRBJ2-2; 9 nucleotides align to TRBD1. The germline V gene encodes CDR1 MRHNA and CDR2 SNTAGT. The CDR3 is made up of 14 amino acids. Losses at the gene ends were 3 bases for V and 5 bases for J; bases not matched to a gene: 1.

The CDR3 sequence is CASSLDPQGPNEQFF. Here the CDR3 DNA reads TGCGCCAGCAGCTTAGACCCGCAGGGCCCCAATGAGCAGTTCTTC. This chain uses TRBV5-1 with TRBJ2-1; TRBD1 might be the D (5 bases). Trimming left V 2 bases short and J 6 bases short, with 15 bases between. The CDR3 is 15 amino acids. Germline-derived CDR1 and CDR2 are SGHRS and YFSETQ.

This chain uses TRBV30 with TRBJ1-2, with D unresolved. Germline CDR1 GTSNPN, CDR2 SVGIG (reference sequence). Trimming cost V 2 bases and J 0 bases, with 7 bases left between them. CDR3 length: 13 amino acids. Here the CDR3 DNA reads TGTGCCTGGAGTCATACAGCTAACTATGGCTACACCTTC. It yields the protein CAWSHTANYGYTF. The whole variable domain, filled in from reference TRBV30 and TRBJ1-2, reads SQTIHQWPATLVQPVGSPLSLECTVEGTSNPNLYWYRQAAGRGLQLLFYSVGIGQISSEVPQNLSASRPQDRQFILSSKKLLLSDSGFYLCAWSHTANYGYTFGSGTRLTVV.

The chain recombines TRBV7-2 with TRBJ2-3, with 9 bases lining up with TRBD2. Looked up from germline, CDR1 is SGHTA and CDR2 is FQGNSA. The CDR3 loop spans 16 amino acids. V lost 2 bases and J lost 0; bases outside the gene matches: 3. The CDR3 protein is CASSLPGLASTDTQYF. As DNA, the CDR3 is TGTGCCAGCAGCTTACCCGGACTAGCGAGCACAGATACGCAGTATTTT.

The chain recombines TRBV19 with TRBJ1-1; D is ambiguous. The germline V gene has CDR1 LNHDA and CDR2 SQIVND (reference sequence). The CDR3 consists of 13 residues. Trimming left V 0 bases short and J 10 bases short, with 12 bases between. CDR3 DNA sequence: TGTGCCAGTAGTATAGAGTGGGGAGGGAGAGCTTTCTTT. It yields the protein CASSIEWGGRAFF.

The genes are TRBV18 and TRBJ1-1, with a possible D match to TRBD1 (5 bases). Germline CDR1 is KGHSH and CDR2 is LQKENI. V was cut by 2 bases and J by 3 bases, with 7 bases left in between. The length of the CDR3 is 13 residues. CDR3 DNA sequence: TGTGCCAGCTCACCAACCAGGGACACTGAAGCTTTCTTT. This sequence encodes CASSPTRDTEAFF.

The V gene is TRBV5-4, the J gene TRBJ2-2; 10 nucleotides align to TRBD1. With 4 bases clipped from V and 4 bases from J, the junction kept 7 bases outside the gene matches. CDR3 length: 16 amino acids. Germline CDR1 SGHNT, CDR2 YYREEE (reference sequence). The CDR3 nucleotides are TGTGCCAGCAGCCCCCGACAGGGGGCGGTCACCGGGGAGCTGTTTTTT. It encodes CASSPRQGAVTGELFF.

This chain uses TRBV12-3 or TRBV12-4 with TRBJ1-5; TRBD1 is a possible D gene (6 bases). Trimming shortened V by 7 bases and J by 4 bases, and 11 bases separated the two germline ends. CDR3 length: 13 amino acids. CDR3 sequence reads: CASNREWNQPQHF. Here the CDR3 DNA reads TGTGCCAGCAACAGGGAGTGGAATCAGCCCCAGCATTTT.

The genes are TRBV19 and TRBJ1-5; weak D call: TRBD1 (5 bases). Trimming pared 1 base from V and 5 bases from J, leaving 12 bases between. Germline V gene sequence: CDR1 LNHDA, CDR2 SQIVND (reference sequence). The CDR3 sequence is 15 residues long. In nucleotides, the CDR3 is TGTGCCAGTAGTATAGGACAGTTAGGCCATCAGCCCCAGCATTTT. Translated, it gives CASSIGQLGHQPQHF.

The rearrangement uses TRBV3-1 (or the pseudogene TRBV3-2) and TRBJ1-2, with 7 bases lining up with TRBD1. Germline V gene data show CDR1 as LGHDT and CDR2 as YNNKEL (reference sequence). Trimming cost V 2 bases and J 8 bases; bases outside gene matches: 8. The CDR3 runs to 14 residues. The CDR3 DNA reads TGTGCCAGCAGCCAAAACTCACAGGGGCCCGGCTACACCTTC. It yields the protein CASSQNSQGPGYTF.

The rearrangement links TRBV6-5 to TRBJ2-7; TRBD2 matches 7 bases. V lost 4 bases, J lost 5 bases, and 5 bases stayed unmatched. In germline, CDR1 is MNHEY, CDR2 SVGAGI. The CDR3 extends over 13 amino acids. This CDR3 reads CASSSGLVHEQYF. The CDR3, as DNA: TGTGCCAGCAGTTCAGGACTAGTCCACGAGCAGTACTTC.

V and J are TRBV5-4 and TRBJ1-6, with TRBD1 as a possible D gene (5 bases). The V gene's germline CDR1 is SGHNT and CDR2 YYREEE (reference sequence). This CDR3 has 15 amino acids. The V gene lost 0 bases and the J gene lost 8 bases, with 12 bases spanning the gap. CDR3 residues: CASSLDGGGHSPLHF. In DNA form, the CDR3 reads TGTGCCAGCAGCTTGGATGGGGGAGGGCATTCACCCCTCCACTTT.

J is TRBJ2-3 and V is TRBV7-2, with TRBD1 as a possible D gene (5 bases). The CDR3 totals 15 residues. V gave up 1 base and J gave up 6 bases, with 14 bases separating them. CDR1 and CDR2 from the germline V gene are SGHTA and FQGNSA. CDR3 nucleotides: TGTGCCAGCAGCTTAGGGGGCCCCCTCCGCGATACGCAGTATTTT. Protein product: CASSLGGPLRDTQYF.